This TCR beta chain was retrieved from a study of blood T cell repertoires in COVID-19. In the study overall: Acute and convalescent COVID-19 specimens originated in the United States, Italy and Spain. From T cells, B-cell-depleted T cells, or PBMCs came the material, which was cDNA or gDNA.

As processed by the authors: The assay estimated nucleated cells by amplifying reference gene primers. TCRdb's table, derived via immunoSEQ multiplex PCR, lists solely in-frame clones and lacks some. V and J calls and clone size are those listed in that table; D and trimming were worked out from the DNA. Of 85,000 to 110,000 clones listed, around 84% are singletons. Material: peripheral blood. This clonotype originated in a human donor in a cohort sampled during active COVID-19.

CDR3 loop: CASSRSVSNQPQHF. The CDR3 nucleotides read TGTGCCAGCTCACGCTCGGTAAGCAATCAGCCCCAGCATTTT. The V gene is TRBV18, the J gene TRBJ1-5; D unclear. This CDR3 is built from 14 residues. Trimming pared 4 bases from V and 1 base from J, leaving 8 bases between. Per the germline V gene, CDR1 is KGHSH and CDR2 is LQKENI.